This T cell receptor beta chain was identified during a study of shared clonotypes between healthy human individuals. Donors, without exception, were Caucasian adults residing in Nashville, Tennessee. Deep level was the assay's run setting. Replicate sorted-subset PCRs were loaded with roughly 200 ng DNA, tens of thousands of T cell genomes. TCRdb's table, derived via immunoSEQ multiplex PCR, lists solely in-frame clones and lacks some. The data contain 950,000 to 1,300,000 clones, around 76% of them singletons. Germline-derived CDR1 and CDR2 are KGHSH and LQKENI. Trimming took off 3 bases at V and 4 bases at J, with 15 bases between the two ends. This CDR3 is built from 15 residues.

This TCR was recovered from a man aged 18 to 30 in good health. The sample comprised memory CD4+ T cells sorted from blood. Noted subset: CD45RA-negative fraction. This chain connects TRBV18 to TRBJ2-5; no clear D. The CDR3 sequence is CASSPSLDRSETQYF. The CDR3 DNA reads as TGTGCCAGCTCACCGTCCTTGGATAGGTCAGAGACCCAGTACTTC.